The 14 T cell receptor beta chains below all came from one sample that was sequenced in a study of T cell responses to AZD1222 COVID-19 vaccine. The protocol was immunoSEQ multiplex PCR, while the TCRdb copy is restricted to in-frame clones and leaves out a portion. The sample includes some 150,000 clones, under 95% of them seen just once. Sequenced material: peripheral blood, taken on day 0 of AZD1222 vaccination. These receptors all stem from an adult in good health.

The gene calls are TRBV18 and TRBJ1-1; D not certain. This CDR3 is 17 amino acids long. Germline V gene sequence: CDR1 KGHSH, CDR2 LQKENI. V was shortened by 0 bases and J by 3 bases, with 17 bases between the two germline ends. CDR3 bases: TGTGCCAGCTCACCACCCCGGACCGCACGGAGGTACACTGAAGCTTTCTTT. Translation gives CASSPPRTARRYTEAFF.

The genes are TRBV7-9 and TRBJ1-1, with 10 positions matching TRBD1. This CDR3 is 15 amino acids long. CDR1 and CDR2 (germline): SEHNR, FQNEAQ (reference sequence). J gave up 4 bases and V 5 bases, and 7 bases lay outside the gene matches. This chain's CDR3 is CASSTGQGEGTEAFF. In nucleotides, the CDR3 is TGTGCCAGCAGCACCGGACAGGGGGAAGGCACTGAAGCTTTCTTT.

J is TRBJ2-1 and V is TRBV6-2 or TRBV6-3; D call uncertain. This CDR3 spans 15 amino acids. From germline, CDR1 is MNHEY and CDR2 SVGEGT. V lost 5 bases to trimming and J lost 3 bases, with 14 bases between them. The CDR3 DNA reads as TGTGCCAGCAGTCTTCCATTACAGTTCTACAATGAGCAGTTCTTC. It yields the protein CASSLPLQFYNEQFF.

The J gene is TRBJ1-2, the V gene TRBV9, with D hard to call. The CDR3 length is 16 residues. CDR1 and CDR2 (germline): SGDLS, YYNGEE. Trimming removed 0 bases at V and 2 bases at J, with 14 bases between. For the CDR3, the DNA is TGTGCCAGCAGCGTAGTTCCTGGCGGGAGCAACTATGGCTACACCTTC. As protein: CASSVVPGGSNYGYTF.

CDR3 DNA sequence: TGTGCCAGCAGTTTAACTCCCGACAGGGCCTCTCCTGAAGCTTTCTTT. Its translation: CASSLTPDRASPEAFF. The chain recombines TRBV28 with TRBJ1-1; 7 positions agree with TRBD1. CDR1 MDHEN and CDR2 SYDVKM come from the germline V gene. V trimming: 2 bases; J trimming: 6 bases; junction bases outside the gene matches: 12. This CDR3 region has 16 residues.

This chain uses TRBV5-4 with TRBJ1-2; D not certain. The CDR3 totals 12 residues. The germline V and J ends were trimmed by 4 bases and 4 bases, with 8 bases remaining between them. Looked up from germline, CDR1 is SGHNT and CDR2 is YYREEE (reference sequence). In DNA form, the CDR3 reads TGTGCCAGCAGCACGGGAGCCTATGGCTACACCTTC. Its translation: CASSTGAYGYTF.

The rearrangement uses TRBV19 and TRBJ2-7; 7 nucleotides line up with TRBD1. The CDR3 totals 12 residues. The V segment lost 4 bases and the J segment 4 bases; nucleotides outside the gene matches: 1. In germline, CDR1 is LNHDA, CDR2 SQIVND (reference sequence). CDR3 residues: CASSKDRYEQYF. In nucleotides, the CDR3 is TGTGCCAGTAGTAAGGACAGGTACGAGCAGTACTTC.

The chain is built from TRBV7-2 and TRBJ2-7, with D perhaps being TRBD1 or TRBD2 (6 bases each). CDR3 length equals 14 residues. Trimming pared 3 bases from V and 5 bases from J, leaving 14 bases between. Per germline, CDR1 SGHTA and CDR2 FQGNSA. The CDR3 sequence is CASSFSGAYDEQYF. CDR3 coding DNA: TGTGCCAGCAGCTTTTCGGGGGCGTACGACGAGCAGTACTTC.

This clone is a singleton in its sample. The chain is built from TRBV19 and TRBJ2-5, with a weak D call TRBD2 (6 bases). CDR1 and CDR2 from the germline V gene are LNHDA and SQIVND (reference sequence). This CDR3 region has 14 residues. V was clipped by 4 bases and J by 4 bases, with 13 bases between them. The CDR3 region has the DNA TGTGCCAGTAGTAGCTGGGGGGACTTAGAGACCCAGTACTTC. It translates to CASSSWGDLETQYF. The full variable domain, its missing parts supplied by reference TRBV19 and TRBJ2-5, is DGGITQSPKYLFRKEGQNVTLSCEQNLNHDAMYWYRQDPGQGLRLIYYSQIVNDFQKGDIAEGYSVSREKKESFPLTVTSAQKNPTAFYLCASSSWGDLETQYFGPGTRLLVL.

This clone was counted a single time. The chain carries TRBV29-1 and TRBJ1-6, with a possible D match to TRBD1 (5 bases). Germline V gene lookup returns CDR1 SQVTM and CDR2 ANQGSEA. Between the trimmed V and J ends, which lost 6 bases and 14 bases, there was a span of 20 bases. This CDR3 has 13 amino acids. The CDR3 loop reads CSVRDPLGSALHF. The CDR3 coding sequence is TGCAGCGTGAGGGACCCCTTGGGATCGGCCCTCCACTTT.

The chain recombines TRBV7-9 with TRBJ1-3; weak D call: TRBD1 (5 bases). V lost 2 bases and J 0 bases, leaving 11 bases between the germline ends. The CDR3 is 16 amino acids. Germline CDR1 SEHNR, CDR2 FQNEAQ (reference sequence). CDR3 sequence reads: CASSLQGFLSGNTIYF. The CDR3 coding sequence is TGTGCCAGCAGCTTACAGGGATTCCTCTCTGGAAACACCATATATTTT.

This clone has a single count. This chain uses TRBV10-3 with TRBJ2-5, with 10 bases aligning to TRBD1. V lost 3 bases and J lost 2; bases outside the gene matches: 3. The CDR3 consists of 15 residues. Germline V gives CDR1 ENHRY, CDR2 SYGVKD. The CDR3 nucleotides read TGTGCCATCAGTGACCCGGACAGGGGGCAAGAGACCCAGTACTTC. Translation: CAISDPDRGQETQYF.

This chain's CDR3 is CASSLGRDEAFF. In nucleotides, the CDR3 is TGTGCCAGCAGCTTGGGCAGGGATGAAGCTTTCTTT. The chain uses TRBV5-6 and TRBJ1-1; maybe TRBD1 (5 bases). Germline CDR1 reads SGHDT; CDR2 reads YYEEEE. V was trimmed by 0 bases and J by 7 bases, leaving 7 bases between them. The CDR3 sequence is 12 residues long.

V and J are TRBV5-1 and TRBJ2-5; 8 bases fit TRBD2. Per the germline V gene, CDR1 is SGHRS and CDR2 is YFSETQ. The CDR3 loop spans 17 amino acids. Trimming took 0 bases from V and 7 from J; bases not matched to a gene: 14. This chain's CDR3 is CASSLATAGDRERTQYF. The CDR3 bases are TGCGCCAGCAGCTTGGCCACAGCGGGGGATAGAGAGCGGACCCAGTACTTC. The full variable domain, with the rest looked up from reference TRBV5-1 and TRBJ2-5, is KAGVTQTPRYLIKTRGQQVTLSCSPISGHRSVSWYQQTPGQGLQFLFEYFSETQRNKGNFPGRFSGRQFSNSRSEMNVSTLELGDSALYLCASSLATAGDRERTQYFGPGTRLLVL.